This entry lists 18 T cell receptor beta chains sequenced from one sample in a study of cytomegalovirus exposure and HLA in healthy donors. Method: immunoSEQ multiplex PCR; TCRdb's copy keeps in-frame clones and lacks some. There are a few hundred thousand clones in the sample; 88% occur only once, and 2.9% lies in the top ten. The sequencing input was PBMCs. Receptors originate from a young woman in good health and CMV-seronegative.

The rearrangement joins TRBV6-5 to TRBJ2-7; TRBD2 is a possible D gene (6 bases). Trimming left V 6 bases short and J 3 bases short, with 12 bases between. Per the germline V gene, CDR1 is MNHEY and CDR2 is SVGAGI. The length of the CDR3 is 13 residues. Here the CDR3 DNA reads TGTGCCAGCAGCCCCGGACTATTCTACGAGCAGTACTTC. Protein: CASSPGLFYEQYF.

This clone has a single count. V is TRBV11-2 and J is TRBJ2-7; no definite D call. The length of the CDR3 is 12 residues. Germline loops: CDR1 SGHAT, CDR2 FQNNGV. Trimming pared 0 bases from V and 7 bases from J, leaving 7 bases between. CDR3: CASSLDGLEQYF. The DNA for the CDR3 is TGTGCCAGCAGCTTAGATGGGCTTGAGCAGTACTTC.

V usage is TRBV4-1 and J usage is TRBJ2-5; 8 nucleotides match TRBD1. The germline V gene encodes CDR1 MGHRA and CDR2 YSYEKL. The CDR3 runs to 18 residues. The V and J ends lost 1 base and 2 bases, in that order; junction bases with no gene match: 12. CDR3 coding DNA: TGCGCCAGCAGCCAAGTGACAGGGGCGGTATGGGGGCAAGAGACCCAGTACTTC. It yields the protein CASSQVTGAVWGQETQYF.

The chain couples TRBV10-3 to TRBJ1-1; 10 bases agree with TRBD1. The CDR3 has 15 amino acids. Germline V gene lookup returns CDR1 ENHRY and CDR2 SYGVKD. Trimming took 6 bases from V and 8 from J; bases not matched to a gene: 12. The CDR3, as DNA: TGTGCCATCAGCGACACCGGGACAGGGGACCCCGAAGCTTTCTTT. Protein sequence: CAISDTGTGDPEAFF.

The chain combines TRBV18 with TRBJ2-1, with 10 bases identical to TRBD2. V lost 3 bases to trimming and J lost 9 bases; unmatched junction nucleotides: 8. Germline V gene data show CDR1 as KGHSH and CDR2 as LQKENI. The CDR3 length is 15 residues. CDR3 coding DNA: TGTGCCAGCTCACCCCGACTAGCGGGCCGCGCTGAGCAGTTCTTC. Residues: CASSPRLAGRAEQFF.

CDR3 in amino acids: CASSPWTGGARETQYF. CDR3 coding DNA: TGTGCCAGCAGTCCATGGACAGGGGGCGCGAGAGAGACCCAGTACTTC. This chain links TRBV28 with TRBJ2-5, with 11 bases matching TRBD1. CDR1 is MDHEN, CDR2 SYDVKM, per germline. J lost 4 bases, V lost 5 bases, and 9 bases had no gene match. The CDR3 sequence is 16 residues long.

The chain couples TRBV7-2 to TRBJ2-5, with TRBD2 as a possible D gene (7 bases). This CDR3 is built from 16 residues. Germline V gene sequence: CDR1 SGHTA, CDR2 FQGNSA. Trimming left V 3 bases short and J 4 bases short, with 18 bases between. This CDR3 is CASSLGRRGGRETQYF. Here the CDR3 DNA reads TGTGCCAGCAGCTTGGGTAGGAGGGGGGGCAGAGAGACCCAGTACTTC. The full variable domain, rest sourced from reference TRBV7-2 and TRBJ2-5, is GAGVSQSPSNKVTEKGKDVELRCDPISGHTALYWYRQSLGQGLEFLIYFQGNSAPDKSGLPSDRFSAERTGGSVSTLTIQRTQQEDSAVYLCASSLGRRGGRETQYFGPGTRLLVL.

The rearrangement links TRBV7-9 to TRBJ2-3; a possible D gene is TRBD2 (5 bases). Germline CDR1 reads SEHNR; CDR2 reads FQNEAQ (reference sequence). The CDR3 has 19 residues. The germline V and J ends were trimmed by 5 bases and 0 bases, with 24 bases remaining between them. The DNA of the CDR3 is TGTGCCAGCAGCAGGAACCCGGTCGGAGGACTGACTAGCACAGATACGCAGTATTTT. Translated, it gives CASSRNPVGGLTSTDTQYF.

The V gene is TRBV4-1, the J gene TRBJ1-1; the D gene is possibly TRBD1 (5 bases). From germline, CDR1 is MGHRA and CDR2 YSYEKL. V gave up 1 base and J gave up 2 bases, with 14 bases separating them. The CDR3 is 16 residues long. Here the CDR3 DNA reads TGCGCCAGCAGCCAAGCGCGGGGACGGACTAACACTGAAGCTTTCTTT. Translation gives CASSQARGRTNTEAFF.

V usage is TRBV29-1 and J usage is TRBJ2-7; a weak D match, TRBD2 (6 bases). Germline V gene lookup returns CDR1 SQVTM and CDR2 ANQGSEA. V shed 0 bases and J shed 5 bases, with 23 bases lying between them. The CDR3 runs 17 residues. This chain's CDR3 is CSVEDRFELALHNEQYF. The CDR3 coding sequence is TGCAGCGTTGAAGATCGTTTTGAACTAGCTCTCCACAACGAGCAGTACTTC.

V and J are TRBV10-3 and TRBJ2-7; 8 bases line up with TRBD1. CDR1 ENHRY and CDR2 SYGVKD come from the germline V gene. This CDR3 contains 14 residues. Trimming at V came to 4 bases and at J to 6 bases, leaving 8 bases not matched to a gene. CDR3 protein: CAISGGQGQGEQYF. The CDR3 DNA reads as TGTGCCATCAGTGGAGGACAGGGCCAGGGCGAGCAGTACTTC.

CDR3 DNA: TGTGCCAGCAGCCTCGGGGGTACCCTAAATGAGCAGTTCTTC. Translation: CASSLGGTLNEQFF. The rearrangement joins TRBV27 to TRBJ2-1, with D possibly TRBD2 on 6 matching bases. Germline CDR1 and CDR2: MNHEY and SMNVEV (reference sequence). The CDR3 runs to 14 residues. V lost 6 bases to trimming and J lost 7 bases, with 16 bases between them.

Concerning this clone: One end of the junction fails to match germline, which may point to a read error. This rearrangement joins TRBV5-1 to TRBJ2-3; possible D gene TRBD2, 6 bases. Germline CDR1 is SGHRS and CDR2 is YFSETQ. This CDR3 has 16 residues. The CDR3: CANSPLPGSGTDTQYF. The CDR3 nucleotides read TGCGCCAACAGCCCCCTCCCGGGGAGCGGGACAGATACGCAGTATTTT.

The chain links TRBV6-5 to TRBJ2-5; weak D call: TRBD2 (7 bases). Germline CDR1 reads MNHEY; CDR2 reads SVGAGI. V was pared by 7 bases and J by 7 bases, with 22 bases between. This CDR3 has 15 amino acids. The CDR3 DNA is TGTGCCAGCACCCCGGCTAGCGGCGGGGGCGGGACCCAGTACTTC. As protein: CASTPASGGGGTQYF.

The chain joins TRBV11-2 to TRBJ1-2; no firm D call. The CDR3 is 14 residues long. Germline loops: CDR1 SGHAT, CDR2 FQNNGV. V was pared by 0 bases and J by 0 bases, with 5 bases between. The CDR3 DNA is TGTGCCAGCAGCTTAGATCAAACTAACTATGGCTACACCTTC. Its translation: CASSLDQTNYGYTF.

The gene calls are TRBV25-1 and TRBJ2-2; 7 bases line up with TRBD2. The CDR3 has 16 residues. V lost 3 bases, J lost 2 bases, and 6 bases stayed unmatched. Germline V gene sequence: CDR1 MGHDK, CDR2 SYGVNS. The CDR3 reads CASSDLGLLNTGELFF. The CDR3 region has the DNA TGTGCCAGCAGTGATTTGGGACTATTAAACACCGGGGAGCTGTTTTTT.

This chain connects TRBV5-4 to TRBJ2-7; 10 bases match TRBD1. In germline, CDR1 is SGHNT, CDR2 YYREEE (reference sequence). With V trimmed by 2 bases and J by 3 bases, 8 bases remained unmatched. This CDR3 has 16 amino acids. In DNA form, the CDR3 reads TGTGCCAGCAGCTTAAACGCCGGGACAGGGGACTACGAGCAGTACTTC. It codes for CASSLNAGTGDYEQYF.

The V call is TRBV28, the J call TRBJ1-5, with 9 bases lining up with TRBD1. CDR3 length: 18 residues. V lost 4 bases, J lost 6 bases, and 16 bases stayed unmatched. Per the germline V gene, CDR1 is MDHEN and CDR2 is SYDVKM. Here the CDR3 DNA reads TGTGCCAGCAGTTCTTTTCATGGAGCCTCGGACAGGGGTCAGCCCCAGCATTTT. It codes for CASSSFHGASDRGQPQHF.